The 17 T cell receptor beta chains reported below all come from one sample, sequenced in a study of T cell changes during pregnancy in multiple sclerosis. Sequenced by immunoSEQ multiplex PCR; TCRdb stores in-frame clones only, minus some. Of around 63,000 clones listed, 80% to 95% are singletons. Source: CD8+ T cells from peripheral blood mononuclear cells, taken in the third trimester of pregnancy. These receptor sequences come from a female donor in good health, enrolled as a control in a pregnancy study.

The V call is TRBV14, the J call TRBJ2-7; 15 nucleotides align to TRBD2. The J segment lost 0 bases and the V segment lost 3 bases, leaving 6 bases of the junction unmatched. Looked up from germline, CDR1 is SGHDN and CDR2 is FVKESK. The CDR3 runs to 18 residues. CDR3 residues: CASSHQGLAGGSSYEQYF. The CDR3 DNA is TGTGCCAGCAGCCACCAGGGACTAGCGGGGGGAAGCTCCTACGAGCAGTACTTC.

The CDR3 sequence: CASAGLESYGYTF. DNA of the CDR3: TGTGCCAGTGCGGGGCTGGAGAGCTATGGCTACACCTTC. The chain joins TRBV27 to TRBJ1-2; D possibly corresponds to TRBD1 (5 bases). The CDR3 sequence is 13 residues long. Trimming took off 9 bases at V and 4 bases at J, with 15 bases between the two ends. Germline-derived CDR1 and CDR2 are MNHEY and SMNVEV (reference sequence).

The rearrangement joins TRBV19 to TRBJ1-6; 10 nucleotides match TRBD1. This CDR3 has 15 residues. Germline lookup yields CDR1 LNHDA and CDR2 SQIVND (reference sequence). Trimming removed 2 bases from V and 9 bases from J; junction bases left unmatched: 4. In nucleotides, the CDR3 is TGTGCCAGTAGTATACCCGGACAGGGGGTTTCACCCCTCCACTTT. The encoded protein is CASSIPGQGVSPLHF.

The chain links TRBV15 to TRBJ2-3; D is possibly TRBD2 (6 bases). CDR3 length: 16 amino acids. V was shortened by 0 bases and J by 2 bases, with 12 bases between the two germline ends. Germline CDR1 is LNHNV and CDR2 is YYDKDF (reference sequence). CDR3 amino acids: CATSRDSAGLTDTQYF. In nucleotides, the CDR3 is TGTGCCACCAGCAGAGATTCCGCGGGACTCACAGATACGCAGTATTTT.

This chain links TRBV19 with TRBJ2-5; 9 nucleotides align to TRBD2. The CDR3 consists of 15 residues. V shed 3 bases, J shed 4 bases, and the junction held 6 bases outside the gene matches. The germline V gene has CDR1 LNHDA and CDR2 SQIVND (reference sequence). The CDR3 nucleotides read TGTGCCAGTAGTATTGGCGGGGGGGCCACAGAGACCCAGTACTTC. It codes for CASSIGGGATETQYF.

The V call is TRBV6-5, the J call TRBJ1-6, with D maybe TRBD1 (6 bases). CDR3 length: 15 amino acids. The V gene's germline CDR1 is MNHEY and CDR2 SVGAGI. V dropped 7 bases and J dropped 4 bases, with 14 bases sitting between them. CDR3 region: CASTIHREYNSPLHF. The CDR3 DNA sequence: TGTGCCAGCACCATACACAGGGAGTATAATTCACCCCTCCACTTT.

This sequence joins TRBV19 and TRBJ2-7; D may be TRBD1 (6 bases). V dropped 10 bases and J dropped 0 bases, with 16 bases sitting between them. The CDR3 consists of 14 residues. In germline, CDR1 is LNHDA, CDR2 SQIVND (reference sequence). This CDR3 reads CATADSSSSYEQYF. CDR3 DNA sequence: TGTGCCACCGCGGACAGTTCCAGCTCCTACGAGCAGTACTTC.

The CDR3 loop is CASRKLKSDSSSYEQYF. The CDR3, as DNA: TGTGCCAGCAGAAAGCTTAAGTCGGACAGTTCCTCCTACGAGCAGTACTTC. The chain carries TRBV25-1 and TRBJ2-7; D may be TRBD1 (6 bases). The V end was cut by 6 bases, the J end by 0 bases, with 21 bases between. Looked up from germline, CDR1 is MGHDK and CDR2 is SYGVNS. This CDR3 contains 17 residues.

The chain carries TRBV27 and TRBJ1-2, with D hard to call. This CDR3 contains 15 residues. Trimming left V 5 bases short and J 2 bases short, with 15 bases between. The germline gives CDR1 MNHEY, CDR2 SMNVEV (reference sequence). The CDR3 DNA follows: TGTGCCAGCAGTCCCACACAACCGGGGAACTATGGCTACACCTTC. This translates into CASSPTQPGNYGYTF.

J is TRBJ2-7 and V is TRBV11-3; TRBD2 is a possible D gene (6 bases). This CDR3 contains 12 residues. V was pared by 4 bases and J by 6 bases, with 10 bases between. CDR1 is SGHNT, CDR2 YENEEA, per germline. In DNA form, the CDR3 reads TGTGCCAGCAGCTCTGGAGGGAGCGAGCAGTACTTC. Translation gives CASSSGGSEQYF.

The rearrangement links TRBV5-4 to TRBJ2-3; 11 bases match TRBD2. The CDR3 consists of 15 residues. The V and J ends lost 5 bases and 1 base, in that order; junction bases with no gene match: 3. The germline V gene encodes CDR1 SGHNT and CDR2 YYREEE (reference sequence). The CDR3 bases are TGTGCCAGCAGTTTTAGCGGGGGGGGCACAGATACGCAGTATTTT. It translates to CASSFSGGGTDTQYF.

The chain joins TRBV7-6 to TRBJ2-3, with 12 bases fitting TRBD2. The germline V gene has CDR1 SGHVS and CDR2 FNYEAQ. The trim removed 4 bases at V and 4 bases at J, leaving 6 bases unmatched. The CDR3 contains 16 residues. Here the CDR3 reads CASSSRLAGDPDTQYF. CDR3 sequence (DNA): TGTGCCAGCAGCTCGCGACTAGCGGGGGACCCAGATACGCAGTATTTT.

V is TRBV4-3 and J is TRBJ1-6; D is unclear. Between the trimmed V and J ends, which lost 2 bases and 7 bases, there was a span of 18 bases. The CDR3 totals 17 residues. From germline, CDR1 is LGHNA and CDR2 YSLEER. The CDR3 here is CASSQTPGELPNSPLHF. CDR3 nucleotide sequence: TGCGCCAGCAGCCAAACCCCCGGGGAGCTGCCCAATTCACCCCTCCACTTT.

The J gene is TRBJ2-1, the V gene TRBV7-2; TRBD2 aligns across 7 bases. Trimming removed 4 bases from V and 2 bases from J; junction bases left unmatched: 8. The CDR3 is 16 residues long. Germline V gene sequence: CDR1 SGHTA, CDR2 FQGNSA. DNA for the CDR3: TGTGCCAGCAGCTGGGGGGGGACCGTAACCTACAATGAGCAGTTCTTC. This translates into CASSWGGTVTYNEQFF.

V is TRBV29-1 and J is TRBJ2-7; 8 bases map to TRBD1. V lost 6 bases and J lost 2; bases outside the gene matches: 6. CDR1 and CDR2 from the germline V gene are SQVTM and ANQGSEA. The length of the CDR3 is 13 residues. The CDR3 region is CSVRTGITYEQYF. As DNA, the CDR3 is TGCAGCGTCAGGACAGGGATTACCTACGAGCAGTACTTC.

The chain couples TRBV9 to TRBJ2-1; possibly TRBD2 for D (6 bases). CDR3 length equals 13 residues. Germline CDR1 and CDR2: SGDLS and YYNGEE. V was pared by 7 bases and J by 2 bases, with 10 bases between. The CDR3 coding sequence is TGTGCCAGCGGGGGGTCCCCCTACAATGAGCAGTTCTTC. Its protein is CASGGSPYNEQFF. Together with reference TRBV9 and TRBJ2-1, the CDR3 gives the full variable domain: DSGVTQTPKHLITATGQRVTLRCSPRSGDLSVYWYQQSLDQGLQFLIQYYNGEERAKGNILERFSAQQFPDLHSELNLSSLELGDSALYFCASGGSPYNEQFFGPGTRLTVL.

This chain links TRBV5-1 with TRBJ1-1; TRBD1 might be the D (6 bases). CDR1 is SGHRS and CDR2 is YFSETQ in the germline V gene. Trimming left V 7 bases short and J 1 base short, with 17 bases between. The CDR3 contains 15 residues. In nucleotides, the CDR3 is TGCGCCAGCGTGACGGGGGGCAGGGGGAACACTGAAGCTTTCTTT. This encodes CASVTGGRGNTEAFF.